This is a list of T cell receptor beta chains from one sample in a study of control samples from healthy donors and cancer patients. The method was immunoSEQ multiplex PCR; TCRdb's version includes in-frame clones alone and lacks a portion of them. The sample contains tens of thousands of clones, 75% to 85% of which appear only once. The sample taken for sequencing was blood. The origin of the receptors is a man between 65 and 85 years old in good health. Both conserved end residues are trimmed from each CDR3. The D gene is left open where the match is weak.

TRBV5-4 - ASSLGLGGRSYEQY
TRBV29-1 - SVGTARGETQY
TRBV30 - AWSWGLQETQY
TRBV2 TRBD2 ASRSLAGAYNEQF
TRBV3-1/TRBV3-2 TRBD2 ASGTSGYNEQF
TRBV28 - ASSSPSFNTEAF
TRBV6-6 - ASSYHQTSYEQY
TRBV7-3 - ASSLTGVYNEQF
TRBV10-2 - ASSDPGMTGAETQY
TRBV5-1 - ASSLSGTGWDEQF
TRBV9 - ASSVGVGSTEAF
TRBV28 - ANLPRGGYGYT